A selection of T cell receptor beta chains follows, all from one sample in a study of post-analysis software for immune sequencing data. TCRdb ran MiXCR on the PCR reads and lists one entry per CDR3 protein. The sample carries 380,000 or so distinct CDR3 sequences, less than 40% recorded once. The specimen was blood. Receptor source: a girl between 5 and 17 years old with multiple sclerosis. The CDR3 runs from the conserved cysteine through the conserved F or W. The D gene is left open where the match is weak. Clone size is given for some rows only: seen once, a few or many times, or a class if the clone is expanded.

j_call v_call d_call clone_size cdr3_aa cdr3_nt
TRBJ1-5 TRBV6-5 TRBD1 - CASSLQGVNSNQPQHF TGTGCCAGCAGTCTTCAGGGGGTTAATAGCAATCAGCCCCAGCATTTT
TRBJ2-1 TRBV24-1 - few CATSDTGTSSYNEQFF TGTGCCACCAGTGACACCGGGACTTCCTCCTACAATGAGCAGTTCTTC
TRBJ1-5 TRBV7-3 - few CASSSRRDSNQPQHF TGTGCCAGCAGCTCCCGCAGGGACAGCAATCAGCCCCAGCATTTT
TRBJ2-6 TRBV7-3 - few CASSPGGTRSKGANVLTF TGTGCCAGCAGCCCAGGGGGGACACGTTCTAAAGGGGCCAACGTCCTGACTTTC
TRBJ1-5 TRBV7-2 - - CASSPSWSNQPQHF TGTGCCAGCAGCCCTTCATGGAGCAATCAGCCCCAGCATTTT
TRBJ2-5 TRBV12-3/TRBV12-4 - few CASSLATGPQYF TGTGCCAGCAGTTTAGCGACGGGCCCTCAGTACTTC
TRBJ1-2 TRBV7-8 - few CASSLEPLGGYTF TGTGCCAGCAGCTTAGAGCCCCTGGGGGGCTACACCTTC
TRBJ1-1 TRBV13 TRBD1 once CASSYNRGVGTEAFF TGTGCCAGCAGCTACAACAGGGGAGTAGGCACTGAAGCTTTCTTT
TRBJ1-5 TRBV12-3/TRBV12-4 - few CACSPNPQPQHF TGTGCCTGCAGTCCCAACCCTCAGCCCCAGCATTTT
TRBJ2-5 TRBV20-1 - - CSARDRDTQYF TGCAGTGCTAGAGATAGGGACACGCAGTACTTC
TRBJ2-4 TRBV7-2 - few CASSLGGARGAKNIQYF TGTGCCAGCAGCTTAGGCGGGGCCCGCGGGGCCAAAAACATTCAGTACTTC
TRBJ2-3 TRBV27 - few CASSDLGPALDTQYF TGTGCCAGCAGTGACCTCGGCCCGGCCCTGGATACGCAGTATTTT
TRBJ2-3 TRBV7-6 - - CASSLGTDQDTQYF TGTGCCAGCAGCTTAGGGACCGACCAAGATACGCAGTATTTT
TRBJ2-3 TRBV20-1 - - CSAFTAGTDTQYF TGCAGTGCTTTTACTGCCGGCACAGATACGCAGTATTTT
TRBJ2-7 TRBV4-2 TRBD1 - CASSQEGVTGGLYEQYF TGTGCCAGCAGCCAAGAGGGGGTAACAGGGGGCTTGTACGAGCAGTACTTC
TRBJ1-2 TRBV5-6 - few CASSSDSEINYGYTF TGTGCCAGCAGCTCGGACAGTGAGATTAACTATGGCTACACCTTC
TRBJ1-3 TRBV27 - - CASSLFGYSGNTIYF TGTGCCAGCAGTTTATTCGGTTACTCTGGAAACACCATATATTTT
TRBJ2-7 TRBV6-1 - - CASSEASYEQYF TGTGCCAGCAGTGAAGCGTCATACGAGCAGTACTTC
TRBJ1-1 TRBV4-1 - - CASSQDGGWAFF TGCGCCAGCAGCCAAGATGGAGGTTGGGCTTTCTTT
TRBJ2-7 TRBV10-3 TRBD1 many CAISESWGQGPYEQYF TGTGCCATCAGTGAGTCGTGGGGACAGGGCCCCTACGAGCAGTACTTC
TRBJ2-3 TRBV6-2/TRBV6-3 - - CASSGDTSTDTQYF TGTGCCAGCAGTGGGGACACAAGCACAGATACGCAGTATTTT
TRBJ2-1 TRBV11-1 TRBD1 - CASRHHHPGQGSNSSYNEQFF TGTGCCAGCAGACATCACCATCCGGGACAGGGTTCCAACAGCTCCTACAATGAGCAGTTCTTC
TRBJ1-1 TRBV3-1 - few CASSQDVSPEAFF TGTGCCAGCAGCCAAGATGTTTCCCCCGAAGCTTTCTTT
TRBJ1-5 TRBV5-1 - - CASSLGTANQPQHF TGCGCCAGCAGCTTGGGGACAGCAAATCAGCCCCAGCATTTT
TRBJ2-1 TRBV5-1 - few CASSLGAEGNEQFF TGCGCCAGCAGCTTGGGGGCAGAAGGGAATGAGCAGTTCTTC
TRBJ2-7 TRBV5-1 - few CASSLLVASEQYF TGCGCCAGCAGCTTGTTGGTAGCCAGCGAGCAGTACTTC
TRBJ2-3 TRBV4-1 - - CASGEQDRQYF TGCGCCAGCGGCGAGCAGGACAGGCAGTATTTT
TRBJ1-5 TRBV12-3/TRBV12-4 - many CASSLQGNQPQHF TGTGCCAGCAGTTTACAGGGCAATCAGCCCCAGCATTTT
TRBJ1-1 TRBV20-1 TRBD1 - CSAPDRGATEAFF TGCAGTGCACCCGACAGGGGCGCCACTGAAGCTTTCTTT
TRBJ2-1 TRBV7-3 TRBD2 few CASRSSGGPQFF TGTGCCAGCAGGTCTAGCGGGGGGCCGCAGTTCTTC
TRBJ2-5 TRBV4-3 - - CASSQGTGRGETQYF TGCGCCAGCAGCCAAGGAACAGGGAGAGGAGAGACCCAGTACTTC